This TCR beta chain emerged from a study of T-cell memory formation after mild COVID-19. This clonotype was recorded a few times. Its antigen is not known. Via MiXCR, TCRdb re-called the 5' RACE reads, giving one row per CDR3 protein. The data show roughly 300,000 distinct CDR3 sequences, about 16% seen once. Findings of the study overall: Proof of SARS-CoV-2 specificity was absent for the second-wave clones that crested on day 37.

Germline loops: CDR1 MNHEY, CDR2 SMNVEV (reference sequence). The J segment lost 13 bases and the V segment lost 4 bases, leaving 8 bases of the junction unmatched. The CDR3 loop spans 13 amino acids. The chain is built from TRBV27 and TRBJ1-4, with 8 positions matching TRBD1. The specimen was PBMCs or a T cell subset sorted from them (not recorded which). This TCR was recovered from a man aged 18 to 30 who had mild COVID-19 (a few samples of this study predate the infection). Cell type and time point are not known. DNA of the CDR3: TGTGCCAGCAGTTCAGGGGGCAGGGCCCCACTGTTTTTT. This sequence encodes CASSSGGRAPLFF.